This TCR beta chain was identified during a study of radiation and T cells in renal cell carcinoma. Trimming at V came to 2 bases and at J to 8 bases, leaving 5 bases not matched to a gene. The germline CDR1 and CDR2 sequences are MNHEY and SMNVEV (reference sequence). This CDR3 comprises 13 residues. Using immunoSEQ multiplex PCR, the repertoire was profiled, and TCRdb retains in-frame clones only, with some absent. The data contain some 75,000 clones, roughly 82% of them singletons. This sample's time point: blood 2 weeks post-SBRT. Specified treatment: 15 Gy SBRT to primary tumor, nephrectomy 4 weeks later.

This chain uses TRBV27 with TRBJ1-1; 7 positions agree with TRBD1. The sequences come from blood, collected from a patient whose treatment included radiotherapy and nephrectomy. The origin of this receptor is a man aged 55-75 years with renal cell carcinoma. This chain's CDR3 is CASSLSQTGEAFF. For the CDR3, the DNA is TGTGCCAGCAGTTTAAGCCAGACAGGGGAAGCTTTCTTT.